The rows below give T cell receptor beta chains drawn from one sample of a study of human T cells and chemical hapten exposure. TCRdb recomputed calls from the RACE reads with MiXCR, one row per CDR3 protein. The table shows over 60,000 distinct CDR3 sequences, with about 9.3% occurring only once. Sample: whole blood, taken in connection with sensitization to the hapten diphenylcyclopropenone (DPC). The receptors were gathered from a woman aged 45-60 years with alopecia areata. Some clones in this sample may be carry-over from other donors' samples. Both conserved end residues are part of each CDR3. The D gene is left open where the match is weak. Size is omitted from some rows. Given values are once, few, many or a class for expanded clones.

size: NA; D: TRBD1; V: TRBV18; length: 16; J: TRBJ1-1; CDR3: CASSPSTGVLNTEAFF; DNA: TGTGCCAGCTCACCATCGACAGGGGTACTTAACACTGAAGCTTTCTTT
size: many; D: NA; V: TRBV12-3/TRBV12-4; length: 14; J: TRBJ1-2; CDR3: CASRISTAMSGYTF; DNA: TGTGCCAGCAGGATATCCACAGCCATGTCGGGCTACACCTTC
size: NA; D: NA; V: TRBV9; length: 14; J: TRBJ1-6; CDR3: CASSVVGAQSPLHF; DNA: TGTGCCAGCAGCGTAGTGGGGGCGCAATCACCCCTCCACTTT
size: NA; D: TRBD1; V: TRBV3-1; length: 14; J: TRBJ1-1; CDR3: CASSQGTGATEAFF; DNA: TGTGCCAGCAGCCAAGGGACAGGGGCCACTGAAGCTTTCTTT
size: many; D: NA; V: TRBV20-1; length: 13; J: TRBJ2-3; CDR3: CSAKGVGTDTQYF; DNA: TGCAGTGCTAAGGGGGTGGGCACAGATACGCAGTATTTT
size: many; D: NA; V: TRBV11-2; length: 16; J: TRBJ1-1; CDR3: CASSLQPRTAPLGAFF; DNA: TGTGCCAGCAGCTTACAACCCCGAACAGCCCCCCTGGGAGCTTTCTTT
size: many; D: TRBD1; V: TRBV2; length: 14; J: TRBJ1-1; CDR3: CASSRQGRDTEAFF; DNA: TGTGCCAGCAGTAGACAGGGTCGGGACACTGAAGCTTTCTTT
size: many; D: NA; V: TRBV6-1; length: 15; J: TRBJ2-4; CDR3: CASSDKLRRTNIQYF; DNA: TGTGCCAGCAGTGATAAGTTGAGGCGGACTAACATTCAGTACTTC
size: NA; D: NA; V: TRBV19; length: 15; J: TRBJ2-4; CDR3: CASREDRLAKNIQYF; DNA: TGTGCCAGTCGAGAAGACAGGTTAGCCAAAAACATTCAGTACTTC
size: many; D: NA; V: TRBV19; length: 13; J: TRBJ2-1; CDR3: CASSIGPNNEQFF; DNA: TGTGCCAGTAGTATTGGACCGAACAATGAGCAGTTCTTC
size: few; D: TRBD1; V: TRBV18; length: 15; J: TRBJ2-6; CDR3: CASAQGVDGANVLTF; DNA: TGTGCCAGCGCCCAGGGGGTAGATGGGGCCAACGTCCTGACTTTC
size: NA; D: NA; V: TRBV5-1; length: 13; J: TRBJ1-2; CDR3: CASSSTDNYGYTF; DNA: TGCGCCAGCAGCTCCACAGATAACTATGGCTACACCTTC
size: many; D: NA; V: TRBV7-2; length: 15; J: TRBJ1-1; CDR3: CASSLALTGGTEAFF; DNA: TGTGCCAGCAGCTTAGCACTGACCGGGGGGACTGAAGCTTTCTTT
size: NA; D: NA; V: TRBV3-1; length: 12; J: TRBJ1-4; CDR3: CASSQVDRKLFF; DNA: TGTGCCAGCAGCCAGGTTGACAGGAAACTGTTTTTT
size: many; D: NA; V: TRBV29-1; length: 13; J: TRBJ1-1; CDR3: CSVPGLGGTEAFF; DNA: TGCAGCGTTCCGGGACTCGGAGGCACTGAAGCTTTCTTT
size: many; D: NA; V: TRBV7-8; length: 15; J: TRBJ2-7; CDR3: CASSLARLAKHEQYF; DNA: TGTGCCAGCAGCTTAGCTAGGCTAGCGAAGCACGAGCAGTACTTC
size: many; D: NA; V: TRBV20-1; length: 12; J: TRBJ2-5; CDR3: CSARRGLETQYF; DNA: TGCAGTGCTCGCCGGGGGCTAGAGACCCAGTACTTC
size: many; D: NA; V: TRBV7-9; length: 13; J: TRBJ1-2; CDR3: CASSLNGAYGYTF; DNA: TGTGCCAGCAGCTTAAACGGGGCCTATGGCTACACCTTC
size: many; D: NA; V: TRBV9; length: 14; J: TRBJ2-1; CDR3: CASSSGSSYNEQFF; DNA: TGTGCCAGCAGCAGCGGGTCCTCCTACAATGAGCAGTTCTTC
size: NA; D: NA; V: TRBV5-1; length: 12; J: TRBJ1-3; CDR3: CASSLEGSTIYF; DNA: TGCGCCAGCAGCTTGGAAGGGTCCACAATATATTTT